This T cell receptor (beta chain) was sequenced during a study of blood T cell repertoires in COVID-19. Study-level background: The origin of the acute and convalescent COVID-19 samples was the United States, Italy and Spain.

The data were produced by immunoSEQ multiplex PCR, yet TCRdb's version contains in-frame clones alone and is incomplete. The table records about 62,000 clones, around 89% of them present only once. Germline values: CDR1 LNHNV, CDR2 YYDKDF (reference sequence). This CDR3 comprises 15 residues. Losses at the gene ends were 0 bases for V and 3 bases for J; bases not matched to a gene: 1. Sequencing was performed on peripheral blood. The genes are TRBV15 and TRBJ2-7; 11 bases match TRBD2. This sequence originates from a woman aged 55 to 70 with COVID-19, enrolled during active disease. The CDR3: CATSRDSGRDYEQYF. In DNA form, the CDR3 reads TGTGCCACCAGCAGAGATAGCGGGAGGGACTACGAGCAGTACTTC.